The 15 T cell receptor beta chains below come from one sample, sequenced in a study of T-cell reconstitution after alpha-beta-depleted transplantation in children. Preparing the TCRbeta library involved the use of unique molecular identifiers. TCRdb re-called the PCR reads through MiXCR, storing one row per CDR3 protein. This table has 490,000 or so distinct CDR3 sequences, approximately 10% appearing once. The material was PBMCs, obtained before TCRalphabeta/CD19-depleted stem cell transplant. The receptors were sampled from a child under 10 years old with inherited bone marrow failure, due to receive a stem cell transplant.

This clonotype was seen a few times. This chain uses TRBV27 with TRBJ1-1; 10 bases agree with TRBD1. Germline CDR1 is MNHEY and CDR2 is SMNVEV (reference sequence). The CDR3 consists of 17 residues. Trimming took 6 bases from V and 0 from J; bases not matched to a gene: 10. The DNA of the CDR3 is TGTGCCAGCAGCTTGACAGGGGGCGGCCCCGTGAACACTGAAGCTTTCTTT. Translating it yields CASSLTGGGPVNTEAFF.

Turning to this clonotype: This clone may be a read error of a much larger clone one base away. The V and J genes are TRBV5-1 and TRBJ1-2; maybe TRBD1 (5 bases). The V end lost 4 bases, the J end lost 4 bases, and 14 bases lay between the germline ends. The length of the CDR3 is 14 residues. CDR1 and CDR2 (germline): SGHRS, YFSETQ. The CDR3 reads CASSLGKGPYGYTF. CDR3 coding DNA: TGCGCCAGCAGCCTAGGAAAGGGGCCCTATGGCTACACCTTC.

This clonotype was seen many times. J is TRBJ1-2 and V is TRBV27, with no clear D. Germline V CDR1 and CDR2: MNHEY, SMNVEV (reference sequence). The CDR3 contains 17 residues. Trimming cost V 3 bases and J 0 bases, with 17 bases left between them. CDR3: CASSLGSRALSNYGYTF. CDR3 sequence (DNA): TGTGCCAGCAGTTTGGGGAGTAGGGCACTTTCTAACTATGGCTACACCTTC.

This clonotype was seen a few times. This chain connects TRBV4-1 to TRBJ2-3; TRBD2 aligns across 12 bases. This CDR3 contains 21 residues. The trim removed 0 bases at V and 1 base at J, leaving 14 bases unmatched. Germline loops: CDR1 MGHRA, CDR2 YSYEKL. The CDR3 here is CASSQESHPPGLAGGTDTQYF. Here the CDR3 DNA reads TGCGCCAGCAGCCAAGAGAGTCACCCACCGGGACTAGCGGGCGGCACAGATACGCAGTATTTT.

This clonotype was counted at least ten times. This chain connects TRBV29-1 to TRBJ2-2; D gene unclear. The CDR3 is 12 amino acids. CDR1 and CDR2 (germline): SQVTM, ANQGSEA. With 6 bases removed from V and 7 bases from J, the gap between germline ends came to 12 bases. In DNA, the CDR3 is TGCAGCGTAGTAGCAGTGGACGGGGAGCTGTTTTTT. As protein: CSVVAVDGELFF.

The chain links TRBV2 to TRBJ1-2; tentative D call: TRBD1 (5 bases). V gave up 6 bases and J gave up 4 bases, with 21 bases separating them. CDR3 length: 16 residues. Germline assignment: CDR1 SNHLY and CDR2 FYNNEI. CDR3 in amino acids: CASRIPLGQKGYGYTF. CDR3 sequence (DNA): TGTGCCAGCAGAATTCCCCTGGGGCAGAAGGGCTATGGCTACACCTTC.

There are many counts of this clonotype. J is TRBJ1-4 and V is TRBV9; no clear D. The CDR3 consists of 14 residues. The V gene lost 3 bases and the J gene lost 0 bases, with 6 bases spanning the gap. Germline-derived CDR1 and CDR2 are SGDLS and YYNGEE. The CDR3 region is CASSAGSTNEKLFF. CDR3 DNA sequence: TGTGCCAGCAGCGCCGGGTCAACTAATGAAAAACTGTTTTTT. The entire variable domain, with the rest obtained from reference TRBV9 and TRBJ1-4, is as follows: DSGVTQTPKHLITATGQRVTLRCSPRSGDLSVYWYQQSLDQGLQFLIQYYNGEERAKGNILERFSAQQFPDLHSELNLSSLELGDSALYFCASSAGSTNEKLFFGSGTQLSVL.

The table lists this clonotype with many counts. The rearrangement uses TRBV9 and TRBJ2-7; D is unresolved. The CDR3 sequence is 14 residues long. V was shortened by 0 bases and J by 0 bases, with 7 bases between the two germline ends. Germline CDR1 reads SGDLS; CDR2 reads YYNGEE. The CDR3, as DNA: TGTGCCAGCAGCGTAGGGATCATCTCCTACGAGCAGTACTTC. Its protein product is CASSVGIISYEQYF.

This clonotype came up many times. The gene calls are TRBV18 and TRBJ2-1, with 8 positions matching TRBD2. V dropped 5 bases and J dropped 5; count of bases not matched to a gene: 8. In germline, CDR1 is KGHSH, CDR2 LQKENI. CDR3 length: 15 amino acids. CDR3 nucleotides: TGTGCCAGCTCAGACGGACTAGCAGGGCACAATGAGCAGTTCTTC. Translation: CASSDGLAGHNEQFF.

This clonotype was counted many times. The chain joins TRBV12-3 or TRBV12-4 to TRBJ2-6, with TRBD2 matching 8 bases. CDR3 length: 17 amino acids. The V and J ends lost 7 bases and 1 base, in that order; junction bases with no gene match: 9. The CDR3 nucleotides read TGTGCCAGCACCCGACTAGCGATGGGATCTGGGGCCAACGTCCTGACTTTC. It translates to CASTRLAMGSGANVLTF.

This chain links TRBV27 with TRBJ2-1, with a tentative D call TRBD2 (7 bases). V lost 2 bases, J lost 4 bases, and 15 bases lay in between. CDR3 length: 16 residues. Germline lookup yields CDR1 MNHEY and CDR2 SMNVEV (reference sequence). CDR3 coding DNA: TGTGCCAGCAGTTTACGAGGGGGGGGAGAGTACAATGAGCAGTTCTTC. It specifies CASSLRGGGEYNEQFF.

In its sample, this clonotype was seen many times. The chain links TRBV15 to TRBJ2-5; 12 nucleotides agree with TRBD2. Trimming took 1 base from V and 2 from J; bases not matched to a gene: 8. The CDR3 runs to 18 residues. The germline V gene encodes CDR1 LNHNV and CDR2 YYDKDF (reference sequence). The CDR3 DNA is TGTGCCACCAGCAGAGGGGCGACTAGCGGGAGTCAACAAGAGACCCAGTACTTC. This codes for CATSRGATSGSQQETQYF. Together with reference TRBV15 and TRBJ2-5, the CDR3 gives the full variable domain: DAMVIQNPRYQVTQFGKPVTLSCSQTLNHNVMYWYQQKSSQAPKLLFHYYDKDFNNEADTPDNFQSRRPNTSFCFLDIRSPGLGDTAMYLCATSRGATSGSQQETQYFGPGTRLLVL.

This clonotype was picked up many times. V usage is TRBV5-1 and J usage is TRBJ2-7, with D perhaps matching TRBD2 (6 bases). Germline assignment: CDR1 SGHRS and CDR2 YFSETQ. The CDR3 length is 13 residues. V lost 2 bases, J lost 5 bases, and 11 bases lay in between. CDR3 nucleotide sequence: TGCGCCAGCAGCTTCGGGGTAGCGGACGAGCAGTACTTC. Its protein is CASSFGVADEQYF. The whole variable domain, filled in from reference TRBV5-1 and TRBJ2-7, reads KAGVTQTPRYLIKTRGQQVTLSCSPISGHRSVSWYQQTPGQGLQFLFEYFSETQRNKGNFPGRFSGRQFSNSRSEMNVSTLELGDSALYLCASSFGVADEQYFGPGTRLTVT.

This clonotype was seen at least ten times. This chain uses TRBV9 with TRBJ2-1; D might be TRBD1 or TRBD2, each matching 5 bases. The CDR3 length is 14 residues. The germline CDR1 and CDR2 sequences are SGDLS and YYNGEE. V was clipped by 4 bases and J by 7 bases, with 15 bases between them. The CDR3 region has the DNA TGTGCCAGCAGCCCTCTTCGAGGGGTGAATGAGCAGTTCTTC. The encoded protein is CASSPLRGVNEQFF.

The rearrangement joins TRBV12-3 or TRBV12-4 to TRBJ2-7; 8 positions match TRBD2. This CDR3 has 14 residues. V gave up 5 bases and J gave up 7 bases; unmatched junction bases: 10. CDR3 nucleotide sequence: TGTGCCAGCAGTCCTAGCGGGTGGGCGGGGGAGCAGTACTTC. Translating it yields CASSPSGWAGEQYF.